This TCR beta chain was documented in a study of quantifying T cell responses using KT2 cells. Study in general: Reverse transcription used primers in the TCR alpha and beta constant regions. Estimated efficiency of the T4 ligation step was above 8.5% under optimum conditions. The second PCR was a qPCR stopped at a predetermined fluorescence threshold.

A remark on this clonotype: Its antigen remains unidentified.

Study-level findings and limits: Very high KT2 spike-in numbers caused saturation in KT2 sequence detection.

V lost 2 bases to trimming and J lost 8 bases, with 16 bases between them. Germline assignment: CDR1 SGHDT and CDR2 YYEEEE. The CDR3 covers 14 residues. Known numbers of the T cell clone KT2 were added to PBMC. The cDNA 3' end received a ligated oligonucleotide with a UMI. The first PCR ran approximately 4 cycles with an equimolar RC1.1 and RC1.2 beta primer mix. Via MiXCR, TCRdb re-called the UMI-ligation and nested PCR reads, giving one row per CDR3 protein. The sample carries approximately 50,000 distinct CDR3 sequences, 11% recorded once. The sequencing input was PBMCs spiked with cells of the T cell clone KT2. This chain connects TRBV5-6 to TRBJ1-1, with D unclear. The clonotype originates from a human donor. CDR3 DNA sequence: TGTGCCAGCAGCTTCCGTAGCTCCCTAGGGGAAGCTTTCTTT. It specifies CASSFRSSLGEAFF.